Detailed here is one TCR beta chain. The sample originates from a study of T cell responses to AZD1222 COVID-19 vaccine. This CDR3 contains 15 residues. The germline V and J ends were trimmed by 7 bases and 3 bases, with 15 bases remaining between them. Looked up from germline, CDR1 is MNHEY and CDR2 is SVGAGI. Generated by immunoSEQ multiplex PCR, the TCRdb table keeps only in-frame clones and is missing some. The table lists roughly 120,000 clones, approximately 86% of them singletons. V usage is TRBV6-5 and J usage is TRBJ2-2, with D hard to call. The sequence came from an adult in good health. The specimen was peripheral blood, collected on day 0 of AZD1222 vaccination. Here the CDR3 DNA reads TGTGCCAGCACCCTCCTTAAGGGATACACCGGGGAGCTGTTTTTT. This translates into CASTLLKGYTGELFF.